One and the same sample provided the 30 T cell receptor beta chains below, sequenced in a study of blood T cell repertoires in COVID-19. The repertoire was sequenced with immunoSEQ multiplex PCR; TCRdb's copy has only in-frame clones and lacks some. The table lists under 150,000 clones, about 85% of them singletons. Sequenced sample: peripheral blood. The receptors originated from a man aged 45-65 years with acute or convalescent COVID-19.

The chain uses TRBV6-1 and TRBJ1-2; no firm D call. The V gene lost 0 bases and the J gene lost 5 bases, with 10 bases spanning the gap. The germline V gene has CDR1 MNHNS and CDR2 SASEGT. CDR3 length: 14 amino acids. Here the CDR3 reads CASSEARGPYGYTF. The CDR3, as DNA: TGTGCCAGCAGTGAAGCTAGAGGGCCTTATGGCTACACCTTC.

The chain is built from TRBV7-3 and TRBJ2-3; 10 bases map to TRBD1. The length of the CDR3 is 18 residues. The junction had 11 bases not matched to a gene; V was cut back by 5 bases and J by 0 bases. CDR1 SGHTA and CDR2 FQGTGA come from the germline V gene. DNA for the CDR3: TGTGCCAGCAGCCCCAGGACAGGGGGTTACTTAAGCACAGATACGCAGTATTTT. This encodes CASSPRTGGYLSTDTQYF. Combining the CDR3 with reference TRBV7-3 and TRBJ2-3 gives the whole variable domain GAGVSQTPSNKVTEKGKYVELRCDPISGHTALYWYRQSLGQGPEFLIYFQGTGAADDSGLPNDRFFAVRPEGSVSTLKIQRTERGDSAVYLCASSPRTGGYLSTDTQYFGPGTRLTVL.

In DNA form, the CDR3 reads TGTGCCAGTAGTATAGAAGACTATTCACCCCTCCACTTT. Protein: CASSIEDYSPLHF. The rearrangement uses TRBV19 and TRBJ1-6; D gene uncertain. The CDR3 consists of 13 residues. The V gene's germline CDR1 is LNHDA and CDR2 SQIVND (reference sequence). The V and J ends lost 0 bases and 8 bases respectively, with 5 bases between them.

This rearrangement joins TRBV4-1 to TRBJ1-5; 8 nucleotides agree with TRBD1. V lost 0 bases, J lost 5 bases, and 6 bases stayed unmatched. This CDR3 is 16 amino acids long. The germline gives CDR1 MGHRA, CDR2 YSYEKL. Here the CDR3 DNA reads TGCGCCAGCAGCCAAGATGCGTACAGGGGGGATCAGCCCCAGCATTTT. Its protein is CASSQDAYRGDQPQHF.

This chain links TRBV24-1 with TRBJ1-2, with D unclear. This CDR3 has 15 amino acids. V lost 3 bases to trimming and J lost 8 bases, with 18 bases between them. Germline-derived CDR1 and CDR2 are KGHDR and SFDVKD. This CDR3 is CATSDPRAGYEGYTF. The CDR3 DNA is TGTGCCACCAGTGATCCGAGGGCGGGTTACGAGGGCTACACCTTC.

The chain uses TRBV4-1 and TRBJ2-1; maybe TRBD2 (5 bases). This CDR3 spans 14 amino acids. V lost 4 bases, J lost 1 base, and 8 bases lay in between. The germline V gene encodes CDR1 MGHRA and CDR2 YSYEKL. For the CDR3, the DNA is TGCGCCAGCAGCCGGACTCTTTCCTACAATGAGCAGTTCTTC. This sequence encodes CASSRTLSYNEQFF.

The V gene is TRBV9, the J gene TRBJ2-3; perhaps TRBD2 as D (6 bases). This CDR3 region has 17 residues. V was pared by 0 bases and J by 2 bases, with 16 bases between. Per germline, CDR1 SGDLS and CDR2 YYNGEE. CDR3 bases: TGTGCCAGCAGCGTAGCTGGGGGGTCGGTTAACACAGATACGCAGTATTTT. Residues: CASSVAGGSVNTDTQYF.

CDR3 nucleotides: TGTGCCAGCAGCCCGGGACTAGCGACAGATACGCAGTATTTT. It is translated as CASSPGLATDTQYF. The chain employs TRBV7-3 and TRBJ2-3, with TRBD2 identical over 10 bases. Germline CDR1 and CDR2: SGHTA and FQGTGA. V shed 5 bases and J 3 bases; nucleotides not matched to a gene: 2. This CDR3 region has 14 residues.

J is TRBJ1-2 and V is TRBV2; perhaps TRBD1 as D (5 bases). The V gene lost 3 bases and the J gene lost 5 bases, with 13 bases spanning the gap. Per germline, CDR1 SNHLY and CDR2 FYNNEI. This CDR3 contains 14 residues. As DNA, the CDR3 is TGTGCCAGCAGTGAGGCAGGGAAGGTATATGGCTACACCTTC. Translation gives CASSEAGKVYGYTF.

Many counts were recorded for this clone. CDR3 DNA: TGCGCCAGCAGCTTGGGTCGCAACTCGGGTGAGCAGTTCTTC. Protein product: CASSLGRNSGEQFF. V usage is TRBV5-1 and J usage is TRBJ2-1, with unresolved D. CDR1 and CDR2 (germline): SGHRS, YFSETQ. The CDR3 runs to 14 residues. The V end was cut by 0 bases, the J end by 9 bases, with 13 bases between.

The CDR3 protein is CASSVGHDGTASNYGYTF. The CDR3 region has the DNA TGTGCCAGCAGCGTTGGCCACGATGGGACAGCTTCTAACTATGGCTACACCTTC. The chain couples TRBV9 to TRBJ1-2; the match to TRBD1 covers 7 bases. Germline-derived CDR1 and CDR2 are SGDLS and YYNGEE. The CDR3 consists of 18 residues. V gave up 2 bases and J gave up 0 bases; unmatched junction bases: 13.

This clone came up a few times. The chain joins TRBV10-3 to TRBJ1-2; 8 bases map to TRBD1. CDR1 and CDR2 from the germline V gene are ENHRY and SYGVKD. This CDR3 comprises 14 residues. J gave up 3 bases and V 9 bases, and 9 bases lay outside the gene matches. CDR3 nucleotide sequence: TGTGCCATTACCCAGGGGGCAACAGACTATGGCTACACCTTC. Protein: CAITQGATDYGYTF.

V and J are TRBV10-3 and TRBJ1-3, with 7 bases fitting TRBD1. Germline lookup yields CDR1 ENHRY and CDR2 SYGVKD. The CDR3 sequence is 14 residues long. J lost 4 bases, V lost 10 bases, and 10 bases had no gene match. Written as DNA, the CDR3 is TGTGCCAGCTACGACAGGGACTCCGGAAACACCATATATTTT. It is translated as CASYDRDSGNTIYF.

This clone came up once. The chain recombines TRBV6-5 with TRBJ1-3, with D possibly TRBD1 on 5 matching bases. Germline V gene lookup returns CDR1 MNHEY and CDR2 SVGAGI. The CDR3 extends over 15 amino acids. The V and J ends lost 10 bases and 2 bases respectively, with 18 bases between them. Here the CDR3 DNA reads TGTGCCACAAGGATTCAGGGTCTGGCTGGAAACACCATATATTTT. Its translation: CATRIQGLAGNTIYF.

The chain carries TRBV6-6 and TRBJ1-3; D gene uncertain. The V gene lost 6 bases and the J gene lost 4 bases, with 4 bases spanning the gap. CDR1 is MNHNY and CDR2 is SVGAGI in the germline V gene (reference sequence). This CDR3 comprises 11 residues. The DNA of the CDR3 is TGTGCCAGCAGCCGGGGAAACACCATATATTTT. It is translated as CASSRGNTIYF.

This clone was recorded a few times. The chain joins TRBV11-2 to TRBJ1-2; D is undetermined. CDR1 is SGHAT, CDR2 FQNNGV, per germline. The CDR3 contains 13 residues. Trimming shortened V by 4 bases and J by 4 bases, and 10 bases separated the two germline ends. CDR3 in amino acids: CASSSSGSYGYTF. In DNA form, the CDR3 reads TGTGCCAGCAGCTCGTCGGGTTCCTATGGCTACACCTTC.

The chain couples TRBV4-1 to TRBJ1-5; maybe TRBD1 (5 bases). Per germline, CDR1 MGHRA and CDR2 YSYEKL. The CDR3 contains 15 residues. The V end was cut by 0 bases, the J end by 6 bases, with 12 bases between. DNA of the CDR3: TGCGCCAGCAGCCAAGACGGGCAGGGTCCTCAGCCCCAGCATTTT. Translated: CASSQDGQGPQPQHF.

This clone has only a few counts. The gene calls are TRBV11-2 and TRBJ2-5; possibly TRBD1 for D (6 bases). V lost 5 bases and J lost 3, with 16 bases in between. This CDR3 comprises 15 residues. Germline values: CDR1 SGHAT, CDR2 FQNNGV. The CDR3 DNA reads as TGTGCCAGCAGCCCCCAGGGGCGGTCGGAAGAGACCCAGTACTTC. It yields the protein CASSPQGRSEETQYF.

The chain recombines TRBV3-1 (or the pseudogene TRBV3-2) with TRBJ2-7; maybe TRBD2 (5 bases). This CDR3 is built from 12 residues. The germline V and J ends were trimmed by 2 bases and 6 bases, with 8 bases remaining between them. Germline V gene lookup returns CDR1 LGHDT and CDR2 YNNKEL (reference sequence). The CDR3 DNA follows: TGTGCCAGCAGCCAAACCGGGGTCGAGCAGTACTTC. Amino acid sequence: CASSQTGVEQYF.

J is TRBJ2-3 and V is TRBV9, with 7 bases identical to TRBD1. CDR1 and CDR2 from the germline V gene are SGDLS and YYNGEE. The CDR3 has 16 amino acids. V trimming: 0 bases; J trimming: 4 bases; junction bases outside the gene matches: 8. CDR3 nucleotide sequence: TGTGCCAGCAGCGTAGCAGCAGGGGGTTTTGCAGATACGCAGTATTTT. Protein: CASSVAAGGFADTQYF.

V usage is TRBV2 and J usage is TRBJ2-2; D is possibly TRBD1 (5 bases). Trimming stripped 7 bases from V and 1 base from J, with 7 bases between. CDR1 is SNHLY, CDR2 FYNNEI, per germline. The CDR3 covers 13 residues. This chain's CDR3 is CASTGQNTGELFF. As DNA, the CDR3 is TGTGCCAGCACTGGACAGAACACCGGGGAGCTGTTTTTT.

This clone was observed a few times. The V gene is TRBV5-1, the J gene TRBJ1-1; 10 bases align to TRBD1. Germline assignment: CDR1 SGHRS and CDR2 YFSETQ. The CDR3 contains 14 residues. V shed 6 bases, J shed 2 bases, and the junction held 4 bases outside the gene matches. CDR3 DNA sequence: TGCGCCAGCACCGTGACAGGGGGCAACACTGAAGCTTTCTTT. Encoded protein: CASTVTGGNTEAFF.

CDR3 sequence: CASSLRQAINEKLFF. DNA of the CDR3: TGTGCCAGCAGTCTTCGGCAGGCCATAAATGAAAAACTGTTTTTT. The chain employs TRBV2 and TRBJ1-4; D is unresolved. The CDR3 contains 15 residues. Germline values: CDR1 SNHLY, CDR2 FYNNEI. Between the trimmed V and J ends, which lost 5 bases and 5 bases, there was a span of 15 bases.

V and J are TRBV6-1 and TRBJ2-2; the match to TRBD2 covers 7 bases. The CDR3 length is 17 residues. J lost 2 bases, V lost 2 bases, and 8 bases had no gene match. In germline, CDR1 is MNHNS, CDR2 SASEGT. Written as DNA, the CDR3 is TGTGCCAGCAGTGAAATGTGGGCGGGGGTCAACACCGGGGAGCTGTTTTTT. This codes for CASSEMWAGVNTGELFF.

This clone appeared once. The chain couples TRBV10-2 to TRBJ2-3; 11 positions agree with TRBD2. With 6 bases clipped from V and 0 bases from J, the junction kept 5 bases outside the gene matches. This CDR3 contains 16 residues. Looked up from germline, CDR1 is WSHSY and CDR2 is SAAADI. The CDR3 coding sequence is TGCGCCAGCAGCAAGGGACTAGCGGAAAGCACAGATACGCAGTATTTT. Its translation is CASSKGLAESTDTQYF.

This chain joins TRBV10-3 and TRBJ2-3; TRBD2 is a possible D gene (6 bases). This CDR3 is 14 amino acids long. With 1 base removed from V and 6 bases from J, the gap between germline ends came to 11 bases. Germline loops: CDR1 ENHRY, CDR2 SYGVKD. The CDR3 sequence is CAISEWGDFDTQYF. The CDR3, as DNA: TGTGCCATCAGTGAGTGGGGGGATTTTGATACGCAGTATTTT.

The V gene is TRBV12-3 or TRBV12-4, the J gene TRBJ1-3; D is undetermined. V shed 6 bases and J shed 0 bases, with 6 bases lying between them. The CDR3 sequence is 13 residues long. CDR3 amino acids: CASSPSSGNTIYF. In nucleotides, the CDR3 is TGTGCCAGCAGCCCGAGCTCTGGAAACACCATATATTTT.

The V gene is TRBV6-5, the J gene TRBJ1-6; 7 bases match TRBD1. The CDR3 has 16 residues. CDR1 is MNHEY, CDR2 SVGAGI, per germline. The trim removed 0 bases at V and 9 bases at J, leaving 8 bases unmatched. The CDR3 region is CASSYSQGLMGSPLHF. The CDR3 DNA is TGTGCCAGCAGTTACTCACAGGGGTTGATGGGTTCACCCCTCCACTTT.

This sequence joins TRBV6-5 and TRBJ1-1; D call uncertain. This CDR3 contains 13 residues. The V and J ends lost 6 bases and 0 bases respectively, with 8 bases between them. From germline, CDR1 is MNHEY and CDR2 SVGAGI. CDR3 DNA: TGTGCCAGCAGACGAACAATGAACACTGAAGCTTTCTTT. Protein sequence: CASRRTMNTEAFF.

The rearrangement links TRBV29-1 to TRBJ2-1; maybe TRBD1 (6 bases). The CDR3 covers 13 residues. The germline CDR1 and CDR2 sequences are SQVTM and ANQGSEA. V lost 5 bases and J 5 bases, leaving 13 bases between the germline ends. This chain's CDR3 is CSVRDIIDNEQFF. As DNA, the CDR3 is TGCAGCGTTCGGGACATAATCGACAATGAGCAGTTCTTC.